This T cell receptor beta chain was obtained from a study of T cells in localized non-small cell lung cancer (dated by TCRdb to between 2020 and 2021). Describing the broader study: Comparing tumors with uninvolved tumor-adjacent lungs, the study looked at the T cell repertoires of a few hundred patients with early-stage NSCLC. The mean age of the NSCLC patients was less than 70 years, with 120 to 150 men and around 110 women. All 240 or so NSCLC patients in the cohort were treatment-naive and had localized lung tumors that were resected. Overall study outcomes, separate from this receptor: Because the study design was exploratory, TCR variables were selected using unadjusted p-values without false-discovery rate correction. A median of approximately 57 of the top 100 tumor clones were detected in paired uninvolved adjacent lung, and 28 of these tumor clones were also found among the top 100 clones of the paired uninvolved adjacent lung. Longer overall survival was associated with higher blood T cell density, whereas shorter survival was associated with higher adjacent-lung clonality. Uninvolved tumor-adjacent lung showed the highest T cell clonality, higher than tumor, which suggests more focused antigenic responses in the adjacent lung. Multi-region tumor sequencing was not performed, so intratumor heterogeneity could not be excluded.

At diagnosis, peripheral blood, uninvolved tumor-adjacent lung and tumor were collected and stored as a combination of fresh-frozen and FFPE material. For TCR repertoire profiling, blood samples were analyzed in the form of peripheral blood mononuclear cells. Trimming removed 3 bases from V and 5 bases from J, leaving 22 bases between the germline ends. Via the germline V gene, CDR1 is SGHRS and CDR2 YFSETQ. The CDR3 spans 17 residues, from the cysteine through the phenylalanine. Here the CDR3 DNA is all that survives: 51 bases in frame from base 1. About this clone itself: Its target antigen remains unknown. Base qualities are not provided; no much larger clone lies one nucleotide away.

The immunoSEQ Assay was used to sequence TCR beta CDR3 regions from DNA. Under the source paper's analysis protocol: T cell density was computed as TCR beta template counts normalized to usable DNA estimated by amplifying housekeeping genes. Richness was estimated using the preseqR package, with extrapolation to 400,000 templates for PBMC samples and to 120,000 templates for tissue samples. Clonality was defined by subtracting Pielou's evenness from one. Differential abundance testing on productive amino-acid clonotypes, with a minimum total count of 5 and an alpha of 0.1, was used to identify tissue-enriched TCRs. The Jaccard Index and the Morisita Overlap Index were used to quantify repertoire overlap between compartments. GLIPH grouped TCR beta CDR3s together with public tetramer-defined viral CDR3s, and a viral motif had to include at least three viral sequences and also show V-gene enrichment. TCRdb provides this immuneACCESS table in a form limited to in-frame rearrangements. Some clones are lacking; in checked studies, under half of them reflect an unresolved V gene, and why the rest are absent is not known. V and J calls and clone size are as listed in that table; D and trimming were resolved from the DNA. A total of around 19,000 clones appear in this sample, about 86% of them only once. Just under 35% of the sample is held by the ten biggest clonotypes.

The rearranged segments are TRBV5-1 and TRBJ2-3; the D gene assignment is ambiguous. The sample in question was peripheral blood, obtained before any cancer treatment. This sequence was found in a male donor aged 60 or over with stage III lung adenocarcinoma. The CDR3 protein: CASSWGLVGSAGDTQYF. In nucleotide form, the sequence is TGCGCCAGCAGCTGGGGTTTGGTGGGCTCTGCAGGAGATACGCAGTATTTT.